These 11 T cell receptor beta chains were sequenced from one sample in a study of CD8 T cells in Susac syndrome. Random hexamers were used to reverse transcribe roughly 0.45 to 1 ug of RNA. In TCRdb, the immunoSEQ multiplex PCR reads were re-called with MiXCR into one record per CDR3 protein. The data contain about 250,000 distinct CDR3 sequences, around 93% of them singletons. The sequencing input was CD4+ T cells from PBMCs. These receptors came from a human donor with multiple sclerosis.

V usage is TRBV18 and J usage is TRBJ2-7, with D maybe TRBD2 (6 bases). Trimming removed 3 bases at V and 3 bases at J, with 15 bases between. This CDR3 spans 15 amino acids. Germline V gene lookup returns CDR1 KGHSH and CDR2 LQKENI. This chain's CDR3 is CASSPIHAGGYEQYV. The CDR3 DNA reads as TGTGCCAGCTCACCCATCCACGCCGGGGGCTACGAGCAGTACGTC.

The chain joins TRBV19 to TRBJ1-5, with 9 bases aligning to TRBD1. The ends lost 5 bases at V and 11 bases at J; junction bases unmatched: 13. Looked up from germline, CDR1 is LNHDA and CDR2 is SQIVND (reference sequence). This CDR3 is built from 15 residues. CDR3 loop: CASSFRDRESDTQHF. The DNA of the CDR3 is TGTGCCAGTAGTTTCCGGGACAGGGAGTCTGATACCCAGCATTTT. The full variable domain, with the rest looked up from reference TRBV19 and TRBJ1-5, is DGGITQSPKYLFRKEGQNVTLSCEQNLNHDAMYWYRQDPGQGLRLIYYSQIVNDFQKGDIAEGYSVSREKKESFPLTVTSAQKNPTAFYLCASSFRDRESDTQHFGDGTRLSIL.

The genes are TRBV5-1 and TRBJ2-3; D ambiguous. This CDR3 is built from 16 residues. Germline V gene lookup returns CDR1 SGHRS and CDR2 YFSETQ. Deletions cut 4 bases from V and 0 bases from J, with 15 bases between. CDR3: CASSGLLGPSTDTQYF. CDR3 DNA sequence: TGCGCCAGCAGCGGCCTTCTCGGACCTAGCACAGATACGCAGTATTTT.

The genes are TRBV6-1 and TRBJ2-7; D is unresolved. CDR1 MNHNS and CDR2 SASEGT come from the germline V gene. The CDR3 is made up of 12 amino acids. V was trimmed by 11 bases and J by 2 bases, leaving 13 bases between them. CDR3 sequence (DNA): TGTGCCTGTCAGGTCTTACCCTACGAGCAGTACTTC. It specifies CACQVLPYEQYF.

The chain combines TRBV9 with TRBJ1-2, with a possible D match to TRBD1 (5 bases). Germline V CDR1 and CDR2: SGDLS, YYNGEE. The CDR3 contains 14 residues. Trimming cost V 3 bases and J 1 base, with 10 bases left between them. Here the CDR3 reads CASSAPGNNYGYTF. The CDR3 nucleotides read TGTGCCAGCAGCGCCCCAGGGAATAACTATGGCTACACCTTC.

CDR3 DNA: TGTGCCAGCAGCGTAGGGGGACTAGCGTTGGAGACCCAGTACTTC. Amino acid sequence: CASSVGGLALETQYF. V gene TRBV9 combines with J gene TRBJ2-5; TRBD2 matches at 10 bases. Germline CDR1 and CDR2: SGDLS and YYNGEE. V shed 0 bases and J 5 bases; nucleotides not matched to a gene: 4. The CDR3 covers 15 residues. Together with reference TRBV9 and TRBJ2-5, the CDR3 gives the full variable domain: DSGVTQTPKHLITATGQRVTLRCSPRSGDLSVYWYQQSLDQGLQFLIQYYNGEERAKGNILERFSAQQFPDLHSELNLSSLELGDSALYFCASSVGGLALETQYFGPGTRLLVL.

This chain links TRBV29-1 with TRBJ1-2; D possibly corresponds to TRBD1 (5 bases). CDR3 size: 12 residues. Trimming removed 6 bases from V and 2 bases from J, with 10 bases in between. CDR1 and CDR2 from the germline V gene are SQVTM and ANQGSEA. The CDR3: CSVATENYGYTF. As DNA, the CDR3 is TGCAGCGTCGCGACAGAGAACTATGGCTACACCTTC.

CDR3 residues: CATSRDRGSGGELFF. The CDR3 DNA follows: TGTGCCACCAGCAGAGACAGGGGGTCGGGCGGGGAGCTGTTTTTT. The genes are TRBV15 and TRBJ2-2, with 7 positions matching TRBD1. This CDR3 is built from 15 residues. The V gene's germline CDR1 is LNHNV and CDR2 YYDKDF (reference sequence). The V and J ends lost 0 bases and 7 bases, in that order; junction bases with no gene match: 5. The variable domain in full, with the rest retrieved from reference TRBV15 and TRBJ2-2, is DAMVIQNPRYQVTQFGKPVTLSCSQTLNHNVMYWYQQKSSQAPKLLFHYYDKDFNNEADTPDNFQSRRPNTSFCFLDIRSPGLGDTAMYLCATSRDRGSGGELFFGEGSRLTVL.

This clonotype occurred once. This chain joins TRBV19 and TRBJ1-4; a weak D match, TRBD1 (5 bases). The germline V gene has CDR1 LNHDA and CDR2 SQIVND (reference sequence). This CDR3 is 16 amino acids long. V was shortened by 5 bases and J by 10 bases, with 23 bases between the two germline ends. For the CDR3, the DNA is TGTGCCAGTAGTTCCGCGGGTCAGGGTTGGTCGGGAAAACTGTTTTTT. It codes for CASSSAGQGWSGKLFF. The full variable domain, its missing parts supplied by reference TRBV19 and TRBJ1-4, is DGGITQSPKYLFRKEGQNVTLSCEQNLNHDAMYWYRQDPGQGLRLIYYSQIVNDFQKGDIAEGYSVSREKKESFPLTVTSAQKNPTAFYLCASSSAGQGWSGKLFFGSGTQLSVL.

This chain links TRBV12-3 or TRBV12-4 with TRBJ1-2; D may be TRBD1 (6 bases). The CDR3 has 15 amino acids. Between the trimmed V and J ends, which lost 6 bases and 6 bases, there was a span of 20 bases. The CDR3 here is CASSPRGVSGHGYTF. Written as DNA, the CDR3 is TGTGCCAGCAGCCCAAGGGGGGTATCAGGCCATGGCTACACCTTC.

The rearrangement links TRBV30 to TRBJ2-1; no clear D gene. Germline CDR1 GTSNPN, CDR2 SVGIG (reference sequence). The CDR3 extends over 12 amino acids. Trimming stripped 0 bases from V and 7 bases from J, with 7 bases between. The DNA of the CDR3 is TGTGCCTGGAGTGTACTCGGAAATGAGCAGTTCTTC. Translation gives CAWSVLGNEQFF. The whole variable domain, remainder taken from reference TRBV30 and TRBJ2-1, is SQTIHQWPATLVQPVGSPLSLECTVEGTSNPNLYWYRQAAGRGLQLLFYSVGIGQISSEVPQNLSASRPQDRQFILSSKKLLLSDSGFYLCAWSVLGNEQFFGPGTRLTVL.